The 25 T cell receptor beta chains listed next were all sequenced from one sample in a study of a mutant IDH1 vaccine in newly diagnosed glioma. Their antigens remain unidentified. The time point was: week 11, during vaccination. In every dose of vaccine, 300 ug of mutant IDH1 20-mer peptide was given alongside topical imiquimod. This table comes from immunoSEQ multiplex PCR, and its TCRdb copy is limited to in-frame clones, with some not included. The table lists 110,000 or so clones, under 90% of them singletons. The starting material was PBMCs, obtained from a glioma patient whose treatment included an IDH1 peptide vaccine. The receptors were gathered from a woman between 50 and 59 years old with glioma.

CDR3 loop: CASSSYQGQRSYEQYF. CDR3 sequence (DNA): TGTGCCAGCAGCTCCTACCAGGGACAGCGGAGTTACGAGCAGTACTTC. This chain uses TRBV7-6 with TRBJ2-7; the match to TRBD1 covers 7 bases. This CDR3 has 16 residues. Per the germline V gene, CDR1 is SGHVS and CDR2 is FNYEAQ. J gave up 4 bases and V 4 bases, and 13 bases lay outside the gene matches.

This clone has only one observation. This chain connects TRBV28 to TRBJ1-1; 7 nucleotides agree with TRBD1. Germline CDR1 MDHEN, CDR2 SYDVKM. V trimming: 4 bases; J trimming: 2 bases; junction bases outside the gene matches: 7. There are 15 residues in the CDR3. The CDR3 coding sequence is TGTGCCAGCAGTTCTGTCGGGACAGCTAACACTGAAGCTTTCTTT. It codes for CASSSVGTANTEAFF.

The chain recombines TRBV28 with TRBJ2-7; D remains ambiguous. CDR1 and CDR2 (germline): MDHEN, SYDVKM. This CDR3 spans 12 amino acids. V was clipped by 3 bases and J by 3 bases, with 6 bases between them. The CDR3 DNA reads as TGTGCCAGCAGTTTGACGGTCTACGAGCAGTACTTC. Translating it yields CASSLTVYEQYF.

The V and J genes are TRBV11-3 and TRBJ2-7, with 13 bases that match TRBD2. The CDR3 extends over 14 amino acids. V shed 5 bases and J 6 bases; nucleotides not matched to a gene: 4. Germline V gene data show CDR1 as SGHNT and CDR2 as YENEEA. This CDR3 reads CASSLLAGGIEQYF. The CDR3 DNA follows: TGTGCCAGCAGCCTACTAGCGGGAGGGATCGAGCAGTACTTC.

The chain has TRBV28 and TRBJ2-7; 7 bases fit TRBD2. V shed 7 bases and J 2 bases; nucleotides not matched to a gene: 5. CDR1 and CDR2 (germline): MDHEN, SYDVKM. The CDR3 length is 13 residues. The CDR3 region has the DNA TGTGCCAGCACCGGGGACTACACCTACGAGCAGTACTTC. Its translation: CASTGDYTYEQYF.

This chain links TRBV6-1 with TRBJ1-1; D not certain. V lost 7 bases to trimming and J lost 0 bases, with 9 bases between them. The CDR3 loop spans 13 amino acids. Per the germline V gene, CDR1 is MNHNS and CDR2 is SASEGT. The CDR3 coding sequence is TGTGCCAGCATCCTGGGCATGAACACTGAAGCTTTCTTT. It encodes CASILGMNTEAFF.

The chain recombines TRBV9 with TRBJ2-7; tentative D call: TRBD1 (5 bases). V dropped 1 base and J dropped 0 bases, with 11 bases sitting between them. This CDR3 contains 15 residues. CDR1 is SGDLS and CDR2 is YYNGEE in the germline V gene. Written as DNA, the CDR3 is TGTGCCAGCAGCGTAAGCCCAGGGTACTCCTACGAGCAGTACTTC. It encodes CASSVSPGYSYEQYF.

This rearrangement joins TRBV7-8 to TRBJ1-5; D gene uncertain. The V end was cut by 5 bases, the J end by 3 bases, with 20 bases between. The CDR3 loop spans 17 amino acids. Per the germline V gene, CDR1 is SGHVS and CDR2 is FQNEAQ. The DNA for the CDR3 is TGTGCCAGCAGCCTGGCCGGCCGGGCGACGGTCAATCAGCCCCAGCATTTT. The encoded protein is CASSLAGRATVNQPQHF.

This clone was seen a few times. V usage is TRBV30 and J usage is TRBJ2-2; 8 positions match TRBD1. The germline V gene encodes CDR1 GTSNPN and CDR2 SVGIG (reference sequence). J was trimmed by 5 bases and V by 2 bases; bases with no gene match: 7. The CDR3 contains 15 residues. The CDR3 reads CAWSLQGAGTGELFF. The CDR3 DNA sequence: TGTGCCTGGAGTCTCCAGGGGGCTGGGACCGGGGAGCTGTTTTTT.

The CDR3 DNA sequence: TGTGCCAGCACCCCGACTAGCGGGAGTTACAATGAGCAGTTCTTC. It translates to CASTPTSGSYNEQFF. The chain is built from TRBV27 and TRBJ2-1; TRBD2 agrees at 12 bases. V lost 7 bases to trimming and J lost 4 bases; unmatched junction nucleotides: 5. The CDR3 is 15 residues long. Germline values: CDR1 MNHEY, CDR2 SMNVEV (reference sequence).

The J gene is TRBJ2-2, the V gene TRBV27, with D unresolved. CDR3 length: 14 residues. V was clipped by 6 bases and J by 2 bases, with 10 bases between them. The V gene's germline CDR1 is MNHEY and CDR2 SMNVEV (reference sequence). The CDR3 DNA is TGTGCCAGCAGCGGTTTGAGTAACACCGGGGAGCTGTTTTTT. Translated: CASSGLSNTGELFF.

This chain's CDR3 is CAWRKPGGSDTQYF. CDR3 bases: TGTGCCTGGAGGAAACCCGGCGGTTCAGATACGCAGTATTTT. This chain joins TRBV30 and TRBJ2-3; D gene unclear. This CDR3 contains 14 residues. V was cut by 3 bases and J by 4 bases, with 14 bases left in between. Per the germline V gene, CDR1 is GTSNPN and CDR2 is SVGIG (reference sequence).

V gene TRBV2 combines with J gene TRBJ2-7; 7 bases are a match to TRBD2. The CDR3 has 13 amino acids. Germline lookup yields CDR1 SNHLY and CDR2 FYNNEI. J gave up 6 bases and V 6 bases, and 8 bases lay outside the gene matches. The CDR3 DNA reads TGTGCCAGCAGATGGCGGGAGAGGGGCGAGCAGTACTTC. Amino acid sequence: CASRWRERGEQYF.

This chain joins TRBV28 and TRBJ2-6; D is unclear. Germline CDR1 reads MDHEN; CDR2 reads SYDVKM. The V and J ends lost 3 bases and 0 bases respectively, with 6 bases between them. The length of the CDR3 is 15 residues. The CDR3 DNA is TGTGCCAGCAGTTTTATTAGCTCTGGGGCCAACGTCCTGACTTTC. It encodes CASSFISSGANVLTF. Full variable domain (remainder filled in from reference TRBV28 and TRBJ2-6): DVKVTQSSRYLVKRTGEKVFLECVQDMDHENMFWYRQDPGLGLRLIYFSYDVKMKEKGDIPEGYSVSREKKERFSLILESASTNQTSMYLCASSFISSGANVLTFGAGSRLTVL.

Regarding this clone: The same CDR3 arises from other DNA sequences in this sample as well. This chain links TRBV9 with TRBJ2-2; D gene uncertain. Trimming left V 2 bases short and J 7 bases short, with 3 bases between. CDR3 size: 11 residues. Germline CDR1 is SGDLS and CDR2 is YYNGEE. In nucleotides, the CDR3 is TGTGCCAGCAGCGTCGGCGGGGAGCTGTTTTTT. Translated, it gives CASSVGGELFF.

The CDR3 sequence: CASSHPGTGFGKETQYF. The CDR3 DNA reads TGCGCCAGCAGCCACCCCGGGACAGGATTTGGGAAAGAGACCCAGTACTTC. The chain couples TRBV4-1 to TRBJ2-5, with 8 bases lining up with TRBD1. Germline V gene data show CDR1 as MGHRA and CDR2 as YSYEKL. CDR3 length equals 17 residues. V lost 3 bases to trimming and J lost 3 bases; unmatched junction nucleotides: 12.

CDR3 amino acids: CASSLTENTEAFF. CDR3 nucleotide sequence: TGTGCCAGCAGTTTGACAGAGAACACTGAAGCTTTCTTT. The chain links TRBV2 to TRBJ1-1; weak D call: TRBD1 (5 bases). The V and J ends lost 5 bases and 1 base respectively, with 8 bases between them. This CDR3 is 13 amino acids long. Germline CDR1 SNHLY, CDR2 FYNNEI.

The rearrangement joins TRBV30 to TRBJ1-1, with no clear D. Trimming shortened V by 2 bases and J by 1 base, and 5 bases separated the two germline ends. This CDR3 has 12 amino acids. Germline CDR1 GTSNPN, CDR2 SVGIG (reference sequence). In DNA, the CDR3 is TGTGCCTGGAGTCCAGGGAACACTGAAGCTTTCTTT. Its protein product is CAWSPGNTEAFF.

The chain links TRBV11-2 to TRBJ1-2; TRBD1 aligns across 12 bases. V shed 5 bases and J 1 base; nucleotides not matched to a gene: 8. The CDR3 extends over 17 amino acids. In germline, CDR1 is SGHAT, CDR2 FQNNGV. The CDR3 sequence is CASSVGTGGFLNYGYTF. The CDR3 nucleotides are TGTGCCAGCAGCGTTGGGACAGGGGGCTTCCTTAACTATGGCTACACCTTC.

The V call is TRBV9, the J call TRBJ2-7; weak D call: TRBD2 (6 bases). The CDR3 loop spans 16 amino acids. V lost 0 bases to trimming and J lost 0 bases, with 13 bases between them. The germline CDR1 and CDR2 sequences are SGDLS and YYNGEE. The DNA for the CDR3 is TGTGCCAGCAGCGTAGCCCTTAGCGGTAGCTCCTACGAGCAGTACTTC. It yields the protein CASSVALSGSSYEQYF.

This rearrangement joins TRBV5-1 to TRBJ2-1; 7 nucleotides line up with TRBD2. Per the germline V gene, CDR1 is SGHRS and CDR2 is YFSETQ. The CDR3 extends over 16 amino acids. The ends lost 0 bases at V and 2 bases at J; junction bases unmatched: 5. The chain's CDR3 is CASSLGFGTTYNEQFF. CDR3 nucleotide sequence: TGCGCCAGCAGCTTGGGGTTCGGGACTACCTACAATGAGCAGTTCTTC.

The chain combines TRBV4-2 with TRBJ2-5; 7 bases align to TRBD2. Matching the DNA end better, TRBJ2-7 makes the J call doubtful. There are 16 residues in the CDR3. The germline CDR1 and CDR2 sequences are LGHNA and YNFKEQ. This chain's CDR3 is CASSKRRLATTYEQYF. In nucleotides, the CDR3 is TGTGCCAGCAGCAAACGCAGACTAGCCACTACCTACGAGCAGTACTTC.

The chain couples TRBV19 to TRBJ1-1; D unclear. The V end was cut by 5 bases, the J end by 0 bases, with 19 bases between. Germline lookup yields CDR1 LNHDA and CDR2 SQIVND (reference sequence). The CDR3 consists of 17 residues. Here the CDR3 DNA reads TGTGCCAGTAGTCCCCGAGGATGGGAAGAAATGAACACTGAAGCTTTCTTT. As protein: CASSPRGWEEMNTEAFF.

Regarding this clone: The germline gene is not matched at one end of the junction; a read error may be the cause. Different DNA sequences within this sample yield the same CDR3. The CDR3 reads CASSLAGGNQPQHF. For the CDR3, the DNA is TGCGCCAGCAGCTTGGCCGGGGGCAACCAGCCCCAGCATTTT. This chain joins TRBV5-1 and TRBJ1-5, with D possibly TRBD1 on 6 matching bases. CDR1 and CDR2 (germline): SGHRS, YFSETQ. This CDR3 is 14 amino acids long.

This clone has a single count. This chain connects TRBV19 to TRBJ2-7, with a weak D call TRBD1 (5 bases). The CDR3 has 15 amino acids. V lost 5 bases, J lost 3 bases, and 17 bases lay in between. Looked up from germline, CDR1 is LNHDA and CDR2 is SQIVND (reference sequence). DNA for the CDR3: TGTGCCAGTAGTTCCGGACCCACAGGCCACTACGAGCAGTACTTC. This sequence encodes CASSSGPTGHYEQYF.